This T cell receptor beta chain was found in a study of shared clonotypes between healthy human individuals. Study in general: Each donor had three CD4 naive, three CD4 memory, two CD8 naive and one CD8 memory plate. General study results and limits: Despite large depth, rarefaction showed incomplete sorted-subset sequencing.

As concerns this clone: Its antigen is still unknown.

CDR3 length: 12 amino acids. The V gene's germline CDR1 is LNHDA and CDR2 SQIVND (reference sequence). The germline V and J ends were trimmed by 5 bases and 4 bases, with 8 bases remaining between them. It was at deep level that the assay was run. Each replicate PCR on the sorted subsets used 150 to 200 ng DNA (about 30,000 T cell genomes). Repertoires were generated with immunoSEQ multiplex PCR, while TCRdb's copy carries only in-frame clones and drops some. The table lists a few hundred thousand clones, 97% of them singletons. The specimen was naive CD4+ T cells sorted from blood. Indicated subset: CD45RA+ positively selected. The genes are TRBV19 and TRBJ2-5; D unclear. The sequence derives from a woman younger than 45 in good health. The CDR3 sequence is CASSGWGETQYF. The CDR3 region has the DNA TGTGCCAGTAGTGGATGGGGAGAGACCCAGTACTTC. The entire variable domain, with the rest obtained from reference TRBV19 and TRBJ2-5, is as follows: DGGITQSPKYLFRKEGQNVTLSCEQNLNHDAMYWYRQDPGQGLRLIYYSQIVNDFQKGDIAEGYSVSREKKESFPLTVTSAQKNPTAFYLCASSGWGETQYFGPGTRLLVL.